This T cell receptor (beta chain) was captured in a study of Tregs in tolerant kidney transplant recipients. Study in general: Related graft donors supplied nonmyeloablative bone marrow transplants, and mixed chimerism was transient.

Details on this clone: The antigen is unknown.

Study-level findings and limits: Donor-specific Treg expansion exceeded global Treg expansion in tolerant patients, suggesting antigen drive.

Produced via immunoSEQ multiplex PCR; TCRdb's table is partial and in-frame only. Of about 69,000 clones listed, approximately 88% were seen once; the top ten hold more than 0.35%. Germline values: CDR1 SGHRS, CDR2 YFSETQ. V lost 0 bases and J 3 bases, leaving 18 bases between the germline ends. This CDR3 is 17 amino acids long. The sequences come from CD4+ T cells from blood, collected before the transplant. The chain is built from TRBV5-1 and TRBJ1-1; D might be TRBD1 (5 bases). The receptor was isolated from a human donor who received a combined kidney and bone marrow transplant. The chain's CDR3 is CASSLAGRGSRDTEAFF. CDR3 DNA: TGCGCCAGCAGCTTGGCCGGGAGGGGTTCGCGGGACACTGAAGCTTTCTTT.